This T cell receptor (beta chain) appears in the sequencing data of a study of shared clonotypes between healthy human individuals. A word on this clone: Its target is unknown.

Study-wide points: Naive subsets generally exceeded memory subsets in estimated richness. Non-shared clonotypes showed lower generation probabilities than clonotypes common to all four donors.

V was cut by 6 bases and J by 8 bases, with 14 bases left in between. The CDR3 sequence is 13 residues long. In germline, CDR1 is MNHEY, CDR2 SMNVEV (reference sequence). The data were produced by immunoSEQ multiplex PCR, yet TCRdb's version contains in-frame clones alone and is incomplete. The sample includes about 2,100,000 clones, about 92% of them seen just once. Naive-designated CD8 cells lacked CD45RO, were positively enriched for CCR7, and omitted terminally differentiated effector memory CD45RA+ cells. This TCR derives from a man younger than 35 in good health. Some clones in this sample may be carry-over from other donors' samples. The chain links TRBV27 to TRBJ2-1; D uncertain. Specimen: naive CD8+ T cells from PBMCs. CDR3 coding DNA: TGTGCCAGCAGAAACTTACTCGTCGATGAGCAGTTCTTC. Residues: CASRNLLVDEQFF.